The clone carrying this T cell receptor (beta chain) was picked up many times. Its antigen is currently unknown. The CDR3 has 14 residues. V was cut by 0 bases and J by 5 bases, with 9 bases left in between. CDR1 is SGHRS, CDR2 YFSETQ, per germline. This record comes from a study of blood T cells in healthy people across ages. With a J-beta primer mix and a sample-barcoded 5' primer, a second PCR ran about 7 to 12 cycles. TCRdb called the 5' RACE reads again in MiXCR, with one record for every CDR3 protein. The top ten clones hold about 13% of a sample with 600,000 to 800,000 distinct CDR3 sequences, 40% to 65% of them seen once. Regarding the study as a whole: Per million T cells, TCR beta diversity dropped roughly linearly as age increased.

This TCR derives from a woman of 80 years or more in good health. The V and J genes are TRBV5-1 and TRBJ2-1; tentative D call: TRBD1 (5 bases). Sequencing input: blood. The CDR3 nucleotides read TGCGCCAGCAGCTTGGCCGGACAAAACAATGAGCAGTTCTTC. Amino acids: CASSLAGQNNEQFF.